This entry lists 10 T cell receptor beta chains sequenced from one sample in a study of T-cell memory formation after mild COVID-19. TCRdb reprocessed the 5' RACE reads via MiXCR and lists one record per CDR3 protein. The sample has a few hundred thousand distinct CDR3 sequences, roughly 21% seen once. The sequenced material came from PBMCs or a T cell subset sorted from them (not recorded which). The receptors originated from an adult woman who had mild COVID-19 (a few samples of this study predate the infection). Cell type and time point are not known.

This chain uses TRBV20-1 with TRBJ2-4; 7 bases fit TRBD2. Germline CDR1 reads DFQATT; CDR2 reads SNEGSKA (reference sequence). This CDR3 spans 18 amino acids. V lost 4 bases to trimming and J lost 5 bases; unmatched junction nucleotides: 20. CDR3 in amino acids: CSATKTLSGDYPENIQYF. In nucleotides, the CDR3 is TGCAGTGCTACAAAGACTTTGTCCGGGGACTATCCCGAAAACATTCAGTACTTC.

The CDR3 nucleotides read TGCAGTGCTATACAATGGAGTGGCACCGGGGAGCTGTTTTTT. Translated, it gives CSAIQWSGTGELFF. The chain carries TRBV20-1 and TRBJ2-2; D gene uncertain. The CDR3 has 14 residues. The V end was cut by 4 bases, the J end by 4 bases, with 13 bases between. In germline, CDR1 is DFQATT, CDR2 SNEGSKA (reference sequence).

The chain employs TRBV3-1 and TRBJ1-1, with D hard to call. CDR3 length: 14 amino acids. Germline lookup yields CDR1 LGHDT and CDR2 YNNKEL (reference sequence). Deletions cut 0 bases from V and 0 bases from J, with 5 bases between. CDR3: CASSQDQVNTEAFF. For the CDR3, the DNA is TGTGCCAGCAGCCAAGACCAAGTGAACACTGAAGCTTTCTTT. The full variable domain, rest sourced from reference TRBV3-1 and TRBJ1-1, is DTAVSQTPKYLVTQMGNDKSIKCEQNLGHDTMYWYKQDSKKFLKIMFSYNNKELIINETVPNRFSPKSPDKAHLNLHINSLELGDSAVYFCASSQDQVNTEAFFGQGTRLTVV.

This clonotype was found a few times. V and J are TRBV12-3 or TRBV12-4 and TRBJ1-2; D not certain. The CDR3 covers 15 residues. V was shortened by 5 bases and J by 5 bases, with 18 bases between the two germline ends. CDR3 coding DNA: TGTGCCAGCAGTCCGCGAGCCAAGGGTCGGTATGGCTACACCTTC. Translated: CASSPRAKGRYGYTF.

Here the CDR3 DNA reads TGTGCCGGACCGGGACTCAATCCCCCCTACGAGCAGTACTTC. Translating it yields CAGPGLNPPYEQYF. The V and J genes are TRBV6-8 and TRBJ2-7, with TRBD2 as a possible D gene (6 bases). This CDR3 comprises 14 residues. Germline-derived CDR1 and CDR2 are MNHGY and SAAAGT. V was pared by 11 bases and J by 2 bases, with 19 bases between.

This clonotype was seen only a few times. V and J are TRBV12-3 or TRBV12-4 and TRBJ1-6; D gene unclear. There are 12 residues in the CDR3. Trimming shortened V by 6 bases and J by 6 bases, and 6 bases separated the two germline ends. As DNA, the CDR3 is TGTGCCAGCAGCCTCCGTAATTCACCCCTCCACTTT. Translation: CASSLRNSPLHF.

The chain combines TRBV7-2 with TRBJ1-5; 8 nucleotides agree with TRBD1. Germline V gene lookup returns CDR1 SGHTA and CDR2 FQGNSA. This CDR3 has 14 residues. V shed 5 bases and J 8 bases; nucleotides not matched to a gene: 8. CDR3 amino acids: CASSPGQGREPQHF. The CDR3 nucleotides are TGTGCCAGCAGCCCCGGACAGGGACGGGAGCCCCAGCATTTT.

The chain has TRBV11-2 and TRBJ2-3, with TRBD2 as a possible D gene (6 bases). CDR1 SGHAT and CDR2 FQNNGV come from the germline V gene. The germline V and J ends were trimmed by 2 bases and 5 bases, with 20 bases remaining between them. CDR3 length: 17 amino acids. CDR3 in amino acids: CASSLRGSGLGRDTQYF. CDR3 DNA sequence: TGTGCCAGCAGCTTAAGGGGTAGCGGCCTAGGTAGAGATACGCAGTATTTT.

V gene TRBV7-2 combines with J gene TRBJ2-5, with D possibly called TRBD1 or TRBD2 (5 bases each). The CDR3 totals 14 residues. Looked up from germline, CDR1 is SGHTA and CDR2 is FQGNSA. The V end lost 5 bases, the J end lost 3 bases, and 13 bases lay between the germline ends. DNA for the CDR3: TGTGCCAGCAGCGTGGGACGTGCGAAAGAGACCCAGTACTTC. The encoded protein is CASSVGRAKETQYF.

The chain couples TRBV5-1 to TRBJ1-4; no clear D. CDR1 SGHRS and CDR2 YFSETQ come from the germline V gene. Deletions cut 4 bases from V and 3 bases from J, with 10 bases between. CDR3 length: 14 residues. CDR3 amino acids: CASSLRPSNEKLFF. As DNA, the CDR3 is TGCGCCAGCAGCCTCCGGCCCTCTAATGAAAAACTGTTTTTT.